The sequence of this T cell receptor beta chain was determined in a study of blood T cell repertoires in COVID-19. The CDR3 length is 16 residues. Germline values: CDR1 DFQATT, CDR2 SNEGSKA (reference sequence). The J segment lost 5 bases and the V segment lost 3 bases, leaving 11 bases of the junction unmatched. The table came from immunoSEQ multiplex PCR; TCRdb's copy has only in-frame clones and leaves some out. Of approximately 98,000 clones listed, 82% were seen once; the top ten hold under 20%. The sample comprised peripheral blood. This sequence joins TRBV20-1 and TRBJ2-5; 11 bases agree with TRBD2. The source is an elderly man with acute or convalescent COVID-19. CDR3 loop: CSASHATSGARETQYF. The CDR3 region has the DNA TGCAGTGCTAGTCATGCGACTAGCGGGGCCCGGGAGACCCAGTACTTC.